This T cell receptor beta chain was recorded in a study of CXCR3-negative and CXCR3-positive naive CD8 T cells. Findings and caveats of the study: TRB CDR3s were more hydrophobic in CXCR3-positive than in CXCR3-negative naive cells.

The CDR3 extends over 14 amino acids. Germline V CDR1 and CDR2: SGHTA, FQGTGA. The naive CD8+ gate required CD45RO-CCR7+CD27+CD95- phenotype. The authors prepared UMI-labeled TRB cDNA libraries by 5' RACE. Reprocessing the 5' RACE reads, TCRdb reports a single entry for every CDR3 protein and omits DNA. This sample contains over 150,000 distinct CDR3 sequences. A word on this clonotype: Its target is unknown.

The source of this sequence is a human donor in good health. Some clones in this sample may be carry-over from other donors' samples. V is TRBV7-3 and J is TRBJ2-1; TCRdb selects TRBD1, and the lack of DNA leaves this call unchecked. Sequenced input: naive CXCR3+ CD8+ T cells from blood. The subset here: CD45RO-CCR7+CD27+CD95- naive CD8+ T cells expressing CXCR3 (TNR3+). CDR3 loop: CASSFVRGGGEQFF.